Presented here are 20 T cell receptor beta chains from one specimen sequenced in a study of blood T cell repertoires in COVID-19. Method: immunoSEQ multiplex PCR; TCRdb's copy keeps in-frame clones and lacks some. The sample contains under 150,000 clones, 75% to 85% of which appear only once. Sequencing input: peripheral blood. The receptors derive from a human donor with acute or convalescent COVID-19. The donor label of this sample is uncertain.

This clone was seen a single time. The chain carries TRBV24-1 and TRBJ1-1, with 8 bases aligning to TRBD1. The germline V gene has CDR1 KGHDR and CDR2 SFDVKD. CDR3 size: 13 residues. The V gene end was trimmed by 7 bases and the J gene end by 7 bases; junction bases not matched to a gene: 7. The CDR3 DNA follows: TGTGCCACCAGCTTCGGACAGGGCGGTGAAGCTTTCTTT. This translates into CATSFGQGGEAFF.

V and J are TRBV6-5 and TRBJ1-5; D remains unclear. Germline values: CDR1 MNHEY, CDR2 SVGAGI. This CDR3 is 15 amino acids long. With 4 bases removed from V and 2 bases from J, the gap between germline ends came to 12 bases. This chain's CDR3 is CASSSPGFGNQPQHF. CDR3 sequence (DNA): TGTGCCAGCAGTTCCCCGGGGTTCGGCAATCAGCCCCAGCATTTT.

The chain couples TRBV6-5 to TRBJ1-1, with 9 bases matching TRBD1. Germline CDR1 and CDR2: MNHEY and SVGAGI. V dropped 2 bases and J dropped 7; count of bases not matched to a gene: 8. The CDR3 extends over 15 amino acids. DNA for the CDR3: TGTGCCAGCAGTTACGACGGGACAGGGTCGTTTGAAGCTTTCTTT. Its protein is CASSYDGTGSFEAFF.

This sequence joins TRBV19 and TRBJ2-2; no clear D gene. The V gene's germline CDR1 is LNHDA and CDR2 SQIVND (reference sequence). This CDR3 contains 14 residues. Between the trimmed V and J ends, which lost 4 bases and 1 base, there was a span of 7 bases. The CDR3 DNA follows: TGTGCCAGTAGTACCTTACAGAACACCGGGGAGCTGTTTTTT. Protein product: CASSTLQNTGELFF.

This chain connects TRBV23-1 to TRBJ1-2; D gene unclear. TRBV23-1 is known as an ORF, though its function is uncertain. Between the trimmed V and J ends, which lost 4 bases and 3 bases, there was a span of 15 bases. The CDR3 runs 15 residues. For the CDR3, the DNA is TGCGCCAGCAGTCCCCCGAGGGAGTATTACTATGGCTACACCTTC. As protein: CASSPPREYYYGYTF.

The genes are TRBV7-2 and TRBJ2-5; 8 bases line up with TRBD2. This CDR3 is built from 14 residues. Germline V CDR1 and CDR2: SGHTA, FQGNSA. V lost 5 bases, J lost 4 bases, and 6 bases stayed unmatched. The CDR3 sequence: CASSATSALETQYF. The CDR3 coding sequence is TGTGCCAGCAGCGCGACTAGCGCCTTAGAGACCCAGTACTTC.

This clone was counted a few times. This rearrangement joins TRBV7-9 to TRBJ2-2, with D hard to call. V lost 1 base and J lost 7, with 4 bases in between. The CDR3 runs 12 residues. CDR1 and CDR2 from the germline V gene are SEHNR and FQNEAQ (reference sequence). CDR3 nucleotide sequence: TGTGCCAGCAGCTTAGGTAGCGGGGAGCTGTTTTTT. This codes for CASSLGSGELFF.

The CDR3 DNA reads TGTGCCAGCAGCTCTCGGGGGACAGGGGGCGAGGATGGCTACACCTTC. It is translated as CASSSRGTGGEDGYTF. The chain couples TRBV4-2 to TRBJ1-2; 12 nucleotides agree with TRBD1. The CDR3 length is 16 residues. V was clipped by 5 bases and J by 6 bases; unmatched bases: 10. Germline V gene data show CDR1 as LGHNA and CDR2 as YNFKEQ.

V is TRBV3-1 (or the pseudogene TRBV3-2) and J is TRBJ2-2; D possibly corresponds to TRBD1 (6 bases). The CDR3 totals 14 residues. CDR1 is LGHDT, CDR2 YNNKEL, per germline (reference sequence). The V end was cut by 5 bases, the J end by 3 bases, with 10 bases between. CDR3: CASSAGTYTGELFF. CDR3 nucleotide sequence: TGTGCCAGCAGCGCCGGGACATACACCGGGGAGCTGTTTTTT.

The chain carries TRBV11-2 and TRBJ2-5, with 8 nucleotides matching TRBD2. The CDR3 is 14 residues long. J lost 4 bases, V lost 5 bases, and 6 bases had no gene match. CDR1 is SGHAT, CDR2 FQNNGV, per germline. CDR3 coding DNA: TGTGCCAGCAGCAGCAAGCGGGGGTCAGAGACCCAGTACTTC. Amino acid sequence: CASSSKRGSETQYF. Variable domain in full (rest from reference TRBV11-2 and TRBJ2-5): EAGVAQSPRYKIIEKRQSVAFWCNPISGHATLYWYQQILGQGPKLLIQFQNNGVVDDSQLPKDRFSAERLKGVDSTLKIQPAKLEDSAVYLCASSSKRGSETQYFGPGTRLLVL.

The chain combines TRBV7-9 with TRBJ1-1, with D tentatively TRBD1 (6 bases). V was cut by 5 bases and J by 0 bases, with 10 bases left in between. Germline CDR1 reads SEHNR; CDR2 reads FQNEAQ (reference sequence). The CDR3 extends over 14 amino acids. CDR3 sequence: CASSDTGLNTEAFF. The DNA of the CDR3 is TGTGCCAGCAGCGATACAGGGCTGAACACTGAAGCTTTCTTT.

This clone occurred a few times. The chain links TRBV19 to TRBJ2-7, with 9 bases lining up with TRBD1. J lost 4 bases, V lost 6 bases, and 4 bases had no gene match. Germline lookup yields CDR1 LNHDA and CDR2 SQIVND (reference sequence). The CDR3 is 13 residues long. CDR3 nucleotide sequence: TGTGCCAGTAGCCATGGACAGGGGTACGAGCAGTACGTC. Residues: CASSHGQGYEQYV.

V usage is TRBV14 and J usage is TRBJ1-6; D possibly corresponds to TRBD1 (6 bases). Per germline, CDR1 SGHDN and CDR2 FVKESK. Trimming stripped 4 bases from V and 5 bases from J, with 12 bases between. The CDR3 covers 15 residues. This CDR3 reads CASSLLGTNNSPLHF. The CDR3 coding sequence is TGTGCCAGCAGCCTCCTCGGGACAAATAATTCACCCCTCCACTTT.

The rearrangement links TRBV6-6 to TRBJ1-1, with D perhaps TRBD1 (6 bases). Germline assignment: CDR1 MNHNY and CDR2 SVGAGI (reference sequence). The CDR3 is 15 residues long. Between the trimmed V and J ends, which lost 5 bases and 4 bases, there was a span of 17 bases. CDR3 protein: CASSPGGGRSTEAFF. As DNA, the CDR3 is TGTGCCAGCAGTCCGGGCGGGGGGCGTAGCACTGAAGCTTTCTTT.

V gene TRBV11-2 combines with J gene TRBJ1-1; 10 bases align to TRBD1. CDR3 length equals 15 residues. After removal of 1 base from V and 6 bases from J, the junction contained 5 bases not matched to a gene. Per germline, CDR1 SGHAT and CDR2 FQNNGV. The DNA for the CDR3 is TGTGCCAGCAGCTTAGGGGGGACAGGGGTTCCTGAAGCTTTCTTT. Its translation is CASSLGGTGVPEAFF.

The J gene is TRBJ1-6, the V gene TRBV30; D is ambiguous. The germline V gene encodes CDR1 GTSNPN and CDR2 SVGIG (reference sequence). Between the trimmed V and J ends, which lost 4 bases and 2 bases, there was a span of 15 bases. CDR3 length: 16 amino acids. The CDR3 coding sequence is TGTGCCTGGATTGAGCAGGATGCAGCCTATAATTCACCCCTCCACTTT. This encodes CAWIEQDAAYNSPLHF.

The rearrangement joins TRBV12-3 or TRBV12-4 to TRBJ2-7; D gene unclear. Trimming shortened V by 1 base and J by 2 bases, and 6 bases separated the two germline ends. The CDR3 is 13 amino acids. CDR3 in amino acids: CASSLGSAYEQYV. CDR3 DNA: TGTGCCAGCAGTTTAGGCAGCGCCTACGAGCAGTACGTC.

This chain connects TRBV18 to TRBJ2-3, with no clear D. The germline CDR1 and CDR2 sequences are KGHSH and LQKENI. V was clipped by 4 bases and J by 2 bases, with 13 bases between them. There are 15 residues in the CDR3. This CDR3 is CASSQSQINTDTQYF. The CDR3 nucleotides are TGTGCCAGCTCACAAAGCCAAATAAACACAGATACGCAGTATTTT.

CDR3 DNA: TGCGCCAGCAGCTTGGCCCTGGGACAGGGGAACACTGAAGCTTTCTTT. The encoded protein is CASSLALGQGNTEAFF. This chain connects TRBV5-1 to TRBJ1-1; TRBD1 aligns across 9 bases. The CDR3 contains 16 residues. The germline V gene has CDR1 SGHRS and CDR2 YFSETQ. V trimming: 0 bases; J trimming: 1 base; junction bases outside the gene matches: 4. Full variable domain (missing parts from reference TRBV5-1 and TRBJ1-1): KAGVTQTPRYLIKTRGQQVTLSCSPISGHRSVSWYQQTPGQGLQFLFEYFSETQRNKGNFPGRFSGRQFSNSRSEMNVSTLELGDSALYLCASSLALGQGNTEAFFGQGTRLTVV.

The rearrangement joins TRBV30 to TRBJ2-7; possible D gene TRBD1, 6 bases. This CDR3 comprises 12 residues. CDR1 is GTSNPN, CDR2 SVGIG, per germline (reference sequence). Deletions cut 1 base from V and 6 bases from J, with 10 bases between. Written as DNA, the CDR3 is TGTGCCTGGAGTGGGACAGTCAGCGAGCAGTACTTC. Its protein product is CAWSGTVSEQYF.